A single sample is the source of the 8 T cell receptor beta chains below, sequenced in a study of OX40 agonist ivuxolimab in advanced cancers. Generated by immunoSEQ multiplex PCR, the TCRdb table keeps only in-frame clones and is missing some. The table has about 40,000 clones, about 88% seen once. Source: CD4+ or CD8+ T cells sorted from blood, taken in a trial of the OX40 agonist ivuxolimab. Every receptor here comes from an adult with an advanced solid tumor such as melanoma, head and neck, liver or kidney cancer.

The J gene is TRBJ1-2, the V gene TRBV9; 7 bases agree with TRBD1. Trimming took 3 bases from V and 0 from J; bases not matched to a gene: 5. Looked up from germline, CDR1 is SGDLS and CDR2 is YYNGEE. The CDR3 is 15 amino acids. This CDR3 reads CASSGPRGPNYGYTF. In DNA, the CDR3 is TGTGCCAGCAGCGGCCCAAGGGGGCCTAACTATGGCTACACCTTC.

V gene TRBV6-1 combines with J gene TRBJ2-1; D is ambiguous. CDR3 size: 15 residues. The germline gives CDR1 MNHNS, CDR2 SASEGT. The V and J ends lost 10 bases and 10 bases respectively, with 26 bases between them. CDR3 protein: CATLPPTATLLEQFF. The CDR3 nucleotides read TGTGCCACCCTTCCCCCAACAGCGACCCTTTTGGAGCAGTTCTTC.

This clone came up once. This sequence joins TRBV13 and TRBJ2-7; D uncertain. Germline loops: CDR1 PRHDT, CDR2 FYEKMQ (reference sequence). With 5 bases removed from V and 0 bases from J, the gap between germline ends came to 5 bases. This CDR3 is 12 amino acids long. The CDR3 loop reads CASSPSSYEQYF. CDR3 sequence (DNA): TGTGCCAGCAGCCCCAGCTCCTACGAGCAGTACTTC.

V and J are TRBV19 and TRBJ1-1, with D unresolved. From germline, CDR1 is LNHDA and CDR2 SQIVND (reference sequence). This CDR3 spans 12 amino acids. The V end was cut by 1 base, the J end by 3 bases, with 3 bases between. The CDR3 coding sequence is TGTGCCAGTAGTATAGGATACACTGAAGCTTTCTTT. It specifies CASSIGYTEAFF.

The V gene is TRBV27, the J gene TRBJ1-2; D call uncertain. V was pared by 0 bases and J by 8 bases, with 16 bases between. CDR3 length equals 15 residues. Looked up from germline, CDR1 is MNHEY and CDR2 is SMNVEV (reference sequence). CDR3 in amino acids: CASSLSPSSPGGYTF. CDR3 coding DNA: TGTGCCAGCAGTTTATCCCCGTCATCCCCGGGCGGCTACACCTTC.

The chain joins TRBV15 to TRBJ2-3; 12 nucleotides match TRBD2. Germline CDR1 is LNHNV and CDR2 is YYDKDF (reference sequence). J gave up 4 bases and V 7 bases, and 9 bases lay outside the gene matches. The CDR3 length is 16 residues. CDR3 in amino acids: CATMVLTSGSADTQYF. CDR3 DNA: TGTGCCACCATGGTGTTGACTAGCGGGAGTGCAGATACGCAGTATTTT. Filled out from reference TRBV15 and TRBJ2-3, the complete variable domain reads DAMVIQNPRYQVTQFGKPVTLSCSQTLNHNVMYWYQQKSSQAPKLLFHYYDKDFNNEADTPDNFQSRRPNTSFCFLDIRSPGLGDTAMYLCATMVLTSGSADTQYFGPGTRLTVL.

The chain carries TRBV19 and TRBJ2-1, with 9 bases identical to TRBD2. The V and J ends lost 7 bases and 5 bases, in that order; junction bases with no gene match: 9. The CDR3 contains 15 residues. The germline V gene encodes CDR1 LNHDA and CDR2 SQIVND (reference sequence). In DNA, the CDR3 is TGTGCCAGTACCTTTAGCGGGGGCCTAGACAATGAGCAGTTCTTC. Translation: CASTFSGGLDNEQFF.

This clone was seen just once. V usage is TRBV29-1 and J usage is TRBJ2-6, with D possibly being TRBD2 (6 bases). Between the trimmed V and J ends, which lost 6 bases and 2 bases, there was a span of 11 bases. The CDR3 is 14 residues long. The germline V gene encodes CDR1 SQVTM and CDR2 ANQGSEA. CDR3 protein: CSVVGGAGANVLTF. Written as DNA, the CDR3 is TGCAGCGTAGTCGGGGGAGCTGGGGCCAACGTCCTGACTTTC.